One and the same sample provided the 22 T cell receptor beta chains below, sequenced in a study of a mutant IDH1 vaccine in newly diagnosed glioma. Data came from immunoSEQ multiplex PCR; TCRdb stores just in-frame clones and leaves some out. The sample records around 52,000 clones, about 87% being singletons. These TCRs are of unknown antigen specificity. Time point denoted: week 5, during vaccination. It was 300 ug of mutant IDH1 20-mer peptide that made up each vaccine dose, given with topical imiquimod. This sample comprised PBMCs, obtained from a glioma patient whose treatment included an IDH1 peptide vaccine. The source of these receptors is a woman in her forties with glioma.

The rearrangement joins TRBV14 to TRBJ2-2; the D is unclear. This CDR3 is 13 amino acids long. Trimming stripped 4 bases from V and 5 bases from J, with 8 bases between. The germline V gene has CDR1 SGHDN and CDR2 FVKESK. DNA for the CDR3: TGTGCCAGCAGCCCTTATAAAACCGGGGAGCTGTTTTTT. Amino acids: CASSPYKTGELFF.

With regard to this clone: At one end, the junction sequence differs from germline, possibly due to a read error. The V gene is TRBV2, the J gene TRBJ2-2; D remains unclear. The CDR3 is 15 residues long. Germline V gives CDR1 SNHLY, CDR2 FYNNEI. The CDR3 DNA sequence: TGTGCCAGCAGCGAAGGCAGGATTGCTCCCGGGGAGCTGTTTTTT. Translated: CASSEGRIAPGELFF.

In nucleotides, the CDR3 is TGTGCCAGCTCACCATATCTGTCTGGGACAGAGACCCAGTACTTC. It translates to CASSPYLSGTETQYF. This chain connects TRBV18 to TRBJ2-5, with D possibly being TRBD1 or TRBD2 (5 bases each). Germline V gene sequence: CDR1 KGHSH, CDR2 LQKENI. The V gene lost 2 bases and the J gene lost 4 bases, with 14 bases spanning the gap. The length of the CDR3 is 15 residues.

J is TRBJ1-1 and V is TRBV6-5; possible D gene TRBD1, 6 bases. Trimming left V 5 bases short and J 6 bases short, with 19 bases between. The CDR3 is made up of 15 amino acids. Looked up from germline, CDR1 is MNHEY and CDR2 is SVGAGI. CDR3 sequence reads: CASSTGGRFPPEAFF. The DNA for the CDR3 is TGTGCCAGCAGTACCGGGGGGCGCTTTCCCCCTGAAGCTTTCTTT.

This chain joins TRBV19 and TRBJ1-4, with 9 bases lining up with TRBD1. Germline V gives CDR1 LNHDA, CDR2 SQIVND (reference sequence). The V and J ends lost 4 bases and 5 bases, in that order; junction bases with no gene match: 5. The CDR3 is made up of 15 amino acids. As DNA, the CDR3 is TGTGCCAGTAGTACGGGACAGGGAGAAAATGAAAAACTGTTTTTT. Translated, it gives CASSTGQGENEKLFF.

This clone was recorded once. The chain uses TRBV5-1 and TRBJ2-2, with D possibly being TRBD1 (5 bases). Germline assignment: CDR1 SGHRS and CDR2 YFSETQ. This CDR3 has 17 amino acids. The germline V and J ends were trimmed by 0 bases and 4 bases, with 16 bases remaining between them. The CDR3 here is CASSLGITGRGTGELFF. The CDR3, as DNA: TGCGCCAGCAGCTTGGGGATAACAGGAAGGGGCACCGGGGAGCTGTTTTTT.

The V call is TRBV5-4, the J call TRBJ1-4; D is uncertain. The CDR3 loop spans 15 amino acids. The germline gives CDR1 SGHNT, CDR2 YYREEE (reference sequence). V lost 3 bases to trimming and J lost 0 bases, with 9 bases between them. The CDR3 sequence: CASSSRATTNEKLFF. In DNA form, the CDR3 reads TGTGCCAGCAGCTCCCGAGCTACAACTAATGAAAAACTGTTTTTT.

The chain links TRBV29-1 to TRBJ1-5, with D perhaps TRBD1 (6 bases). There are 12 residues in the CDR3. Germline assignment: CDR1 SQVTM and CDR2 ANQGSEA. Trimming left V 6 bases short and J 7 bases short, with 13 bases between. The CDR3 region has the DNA TGCAGCGTGCAGCAGGGGAAACAGCCCCAGCATTTT. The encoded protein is CSVQQGKQPQHF.

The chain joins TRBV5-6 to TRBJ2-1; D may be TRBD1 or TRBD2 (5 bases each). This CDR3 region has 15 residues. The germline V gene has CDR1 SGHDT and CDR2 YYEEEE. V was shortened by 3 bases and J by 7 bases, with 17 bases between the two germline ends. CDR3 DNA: TGTGCCAGCAGCTACCCCGGGACCCTCAGGAATGAGCAGTTCTTC. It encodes CASSYPGTLRNEQFF.

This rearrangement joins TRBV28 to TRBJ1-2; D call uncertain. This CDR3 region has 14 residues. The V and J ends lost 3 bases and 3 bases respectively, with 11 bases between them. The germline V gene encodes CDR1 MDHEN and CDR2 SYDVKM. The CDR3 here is CASSFPGDYYGYTF. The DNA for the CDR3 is TGTGCCAGCAGTTTCCCAGGAGACTACTATGGCTACACCTTC.

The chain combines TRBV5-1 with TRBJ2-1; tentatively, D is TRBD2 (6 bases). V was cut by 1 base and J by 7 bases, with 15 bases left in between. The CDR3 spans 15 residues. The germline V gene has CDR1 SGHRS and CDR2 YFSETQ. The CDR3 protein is CASSLTPGAGNEQFF. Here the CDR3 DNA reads TGCGCCAGCAGCTTGACACCGGGAGCTGGGAATGAGCAGTTCTTC.

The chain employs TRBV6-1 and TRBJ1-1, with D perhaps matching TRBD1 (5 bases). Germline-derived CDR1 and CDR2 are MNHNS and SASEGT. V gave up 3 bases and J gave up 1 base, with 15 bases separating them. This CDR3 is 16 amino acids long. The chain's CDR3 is CASSEFLGGTNTEAFF. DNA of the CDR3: TGTGCCAGCAGTGAGTTTCTCGGGGGAACGAACACTGAAGCTTTCTTT.

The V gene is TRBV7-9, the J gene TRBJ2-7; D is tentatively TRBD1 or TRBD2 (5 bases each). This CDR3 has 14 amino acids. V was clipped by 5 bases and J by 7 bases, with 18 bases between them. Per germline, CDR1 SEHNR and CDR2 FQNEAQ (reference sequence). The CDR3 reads CASSTVPGTGEQYF. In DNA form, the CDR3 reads TGTGCCAGCAGCACGGTTCCGGGGACCGGTGAGCAGTACTTC.

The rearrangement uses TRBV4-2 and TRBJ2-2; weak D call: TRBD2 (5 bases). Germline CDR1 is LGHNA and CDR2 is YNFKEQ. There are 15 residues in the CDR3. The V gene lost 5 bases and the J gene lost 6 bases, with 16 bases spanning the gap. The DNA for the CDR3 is TGTGCCAGCAGCACCCCCGAGGGAAGCGCCGGGGAGCTGTTTTTT. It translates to CASSTPEGSAGELFF.

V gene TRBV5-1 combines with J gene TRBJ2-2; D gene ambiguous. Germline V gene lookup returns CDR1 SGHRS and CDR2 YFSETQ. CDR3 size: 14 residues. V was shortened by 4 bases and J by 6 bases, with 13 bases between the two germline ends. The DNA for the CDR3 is TGCGCCAGCAGCACGAAAGAATTGTCCGGGGAGCTGTTTTTT. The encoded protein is CASSTKELSGELFF.

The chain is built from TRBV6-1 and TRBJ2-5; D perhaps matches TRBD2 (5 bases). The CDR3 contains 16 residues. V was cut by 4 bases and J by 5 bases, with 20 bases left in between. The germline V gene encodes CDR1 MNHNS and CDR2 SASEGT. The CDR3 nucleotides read TGTGCCAGCAGTGGCCAGATACTAACCAGAGGGGAGACCCAGTACTTC. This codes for CASSGQILTRGETQYF.

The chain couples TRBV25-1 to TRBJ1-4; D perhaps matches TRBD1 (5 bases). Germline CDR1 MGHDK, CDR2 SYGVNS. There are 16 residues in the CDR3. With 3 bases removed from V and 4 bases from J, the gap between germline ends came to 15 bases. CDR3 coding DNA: TGTGCCAGCAGTGAGCCCCCGGCAGGGTTTAATGAAAAACTGTTTTTT. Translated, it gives CASSEPPAGFNEKLFF.

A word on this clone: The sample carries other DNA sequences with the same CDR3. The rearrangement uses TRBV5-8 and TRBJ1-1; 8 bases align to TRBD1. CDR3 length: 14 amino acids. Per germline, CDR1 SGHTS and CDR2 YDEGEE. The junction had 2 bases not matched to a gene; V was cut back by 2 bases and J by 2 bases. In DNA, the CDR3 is TGTGCCAGCAGCTTACAGGGGGGTAACACTGAAGCTTTCTTT. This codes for CASSLQGGNTEAFF.

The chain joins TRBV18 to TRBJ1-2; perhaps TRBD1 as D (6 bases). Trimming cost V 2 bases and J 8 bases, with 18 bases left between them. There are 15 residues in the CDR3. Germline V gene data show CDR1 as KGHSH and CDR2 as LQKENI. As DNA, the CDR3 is TGTGCCAGCTCACCATTGACAGGAGGATCGGAGGGCTACACCTTC. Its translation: CASSPLTGGSEGYTF.

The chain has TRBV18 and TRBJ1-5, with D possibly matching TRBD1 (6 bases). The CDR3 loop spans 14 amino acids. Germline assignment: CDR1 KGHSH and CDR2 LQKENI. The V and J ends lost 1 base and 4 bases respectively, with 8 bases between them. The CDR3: CASSPRQENQPQHF. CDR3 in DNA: TGTGCCAGCTCACCACGACAGGAGAATCAGCCCCAGCATTTT.

The CDR3: CAWTPGQGNQPQHF. CDR3 sequence (DNA): TGTGCCTGGACACCGGGACAGGGGAATCAGCCCCAGCATTTT. This chain joins TRBV30 and TRBJ1-5; 10 bases align to TRBD1. V dropped 4 bases and J dropped 4; count of bases not matched to a gene: 4. Germline CDR1 and CDR2: GTSNPN and SVGIG (reference sequence). The CDR3 consists of 14 residues. Full variable domain (remainder filled in from reference TRBV30 and TRBJ1-5): SQTIHQWPATLVQPVGSPLSLECTVEGTSNPNLYWYRQAAGRGLQLLFYSVGIGQISSEVPQNLSASRPQDRQFILSSKKLLLSDSGFYLCAWTPGQGNQPQHFGDGTRLSIL.

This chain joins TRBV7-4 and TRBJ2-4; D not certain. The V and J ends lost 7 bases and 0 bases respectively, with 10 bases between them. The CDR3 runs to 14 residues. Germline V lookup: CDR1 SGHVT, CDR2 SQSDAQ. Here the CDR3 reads CASIRELAKNIQYF. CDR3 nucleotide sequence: TGTGCCAGCATTCGCGAGCTAGCCAAAAACATTCAGTACTTC.